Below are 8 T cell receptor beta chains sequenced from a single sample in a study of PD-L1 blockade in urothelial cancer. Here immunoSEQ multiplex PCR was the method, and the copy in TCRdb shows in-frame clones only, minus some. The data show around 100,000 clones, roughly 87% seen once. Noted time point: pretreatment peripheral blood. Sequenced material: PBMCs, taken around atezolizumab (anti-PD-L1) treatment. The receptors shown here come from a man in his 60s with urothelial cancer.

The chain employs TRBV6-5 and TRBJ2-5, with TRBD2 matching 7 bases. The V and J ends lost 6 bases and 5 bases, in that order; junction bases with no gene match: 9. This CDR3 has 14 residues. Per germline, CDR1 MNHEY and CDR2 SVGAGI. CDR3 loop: CASRGVGRGETQYF. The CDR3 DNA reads TGTGCCAGCAGAGGGGTGGGGCGGGGGGAGACCCAGTACTTC.

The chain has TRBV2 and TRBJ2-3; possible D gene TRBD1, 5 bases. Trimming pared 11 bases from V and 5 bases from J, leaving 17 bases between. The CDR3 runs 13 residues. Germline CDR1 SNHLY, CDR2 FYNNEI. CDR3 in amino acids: CAFGQLLGDTQYF. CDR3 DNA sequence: TGTGCCTTTGGACAACTCCTGGGAGATACGCAGTATTTT.

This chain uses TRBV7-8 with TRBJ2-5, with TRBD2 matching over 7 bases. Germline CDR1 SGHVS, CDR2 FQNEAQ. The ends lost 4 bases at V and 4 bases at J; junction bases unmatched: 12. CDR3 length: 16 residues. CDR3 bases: TGTGCCAGCAGCTCCGGAGAGACTAGCCTAGGAGAGACCCAGTACTTC. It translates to CASSSGETSLGETQYF.

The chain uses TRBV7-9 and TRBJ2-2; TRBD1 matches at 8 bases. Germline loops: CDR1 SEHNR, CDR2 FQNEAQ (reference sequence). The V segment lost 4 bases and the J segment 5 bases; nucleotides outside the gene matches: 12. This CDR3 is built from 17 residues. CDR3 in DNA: TGTGCCAGCAGCTCCGGGGCAGGGGGCAGAGGAACCGGGGAGCTGTTTTTT. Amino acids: CASSSGAGGRGTGELFF. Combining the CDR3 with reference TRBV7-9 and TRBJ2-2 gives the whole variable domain DTGVSQNPRHKITKRGQNVTFRCDPISEHNRLYWYRQTLGQGPEFLTYFQNEAQLEKSRLLSDRFSAERPKGSFSTLEIQRTEQGDSAMYLCASSSGAGGRGTGELFFGEGSRLTVL.

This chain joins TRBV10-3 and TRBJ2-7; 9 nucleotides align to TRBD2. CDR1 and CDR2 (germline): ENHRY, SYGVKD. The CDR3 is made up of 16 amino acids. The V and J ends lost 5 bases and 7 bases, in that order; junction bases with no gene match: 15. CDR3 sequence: CAISLNPGLASEEQYF. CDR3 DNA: TGTGCCATCAGTTTAAATCCGGGACTAGCTTCCGAGGAGCAGTACTTC.

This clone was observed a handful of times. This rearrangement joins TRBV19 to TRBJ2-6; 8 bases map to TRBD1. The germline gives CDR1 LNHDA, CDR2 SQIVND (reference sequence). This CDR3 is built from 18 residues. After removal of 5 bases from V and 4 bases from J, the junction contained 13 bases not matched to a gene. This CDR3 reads CASSRRTGSAGGANVLTF. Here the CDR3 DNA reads TGTGCCAGTAGTCGCCGGACAGGGTCAGCAGGAGGGGCCAACGTCCTGACTTTC.

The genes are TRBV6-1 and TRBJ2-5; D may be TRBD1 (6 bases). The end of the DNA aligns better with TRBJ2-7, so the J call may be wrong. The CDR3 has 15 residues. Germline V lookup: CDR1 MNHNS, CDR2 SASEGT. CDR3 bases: TGTGCCAGCAGTCCCCGACAGGCCGCGTCCTACGAGCAGTACTTC. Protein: CASSPRQAASYEQYF.

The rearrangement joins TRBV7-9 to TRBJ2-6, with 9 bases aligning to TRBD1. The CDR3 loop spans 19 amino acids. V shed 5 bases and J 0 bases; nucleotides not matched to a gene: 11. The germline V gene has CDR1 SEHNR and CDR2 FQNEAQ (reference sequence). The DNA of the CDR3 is TGTGCCAGCAGCCCTGGGAACAGGGGGCGTCTCTCTGGGGCCAACGTCCTGACTTTC. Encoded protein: CASSPGNRGRLSGANVLTF.